Below, one T cell receptor (beta chain) is given with its context. The data were obtained in a study of shared clonotypes between healthy human individuals. From germline, CDR1 is MNHEY and CDR2 SVGAGI. The CDR3 covers 14 residues. V was cut by 2 bases and J by 4 bases, with 12 bases left in between. Here immunoSEQ multiplex PCR was the method, and the copy in TCRdb shows in-frame clones only, minus some. The profile shows about 1 million clones, around 74% of them singletons. The chain combines TRBV6-5 with TRBJ2-7; D unclear. The sample was memory CD4+ T cells sorted from blood. The subset: CD45RA-negative fraction. This clonotype was obtained from a man aged 18 to 30 in good health. CDR3 nucleotide sequence: TGTGCCAGCAGTTACGGCCGGCAGAATTACGAGCAGTACTTC. It encodes CASSYGRQNYEQYF.